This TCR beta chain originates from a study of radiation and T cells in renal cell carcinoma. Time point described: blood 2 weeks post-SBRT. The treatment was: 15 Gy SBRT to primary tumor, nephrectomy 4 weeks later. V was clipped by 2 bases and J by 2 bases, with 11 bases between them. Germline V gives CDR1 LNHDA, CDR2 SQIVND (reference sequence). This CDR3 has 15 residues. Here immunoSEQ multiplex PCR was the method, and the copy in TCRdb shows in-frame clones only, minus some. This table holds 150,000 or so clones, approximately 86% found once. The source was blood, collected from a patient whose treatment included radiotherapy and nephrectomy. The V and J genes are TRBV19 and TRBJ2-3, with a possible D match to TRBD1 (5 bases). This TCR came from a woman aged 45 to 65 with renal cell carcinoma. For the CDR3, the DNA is TGTGCCAGTAGTATAAGTAGGGGCAACACAGATACGCAGTATTTT. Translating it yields CASSISRGNTDTQYF.